Listed below are T cell receptor beta chains from one sample, sequenced in a study of human T cells and chemical hapten exposure. TCRdb redid the calling of the RACE reads with MiXCR, one entry per CDR3 protein. The sample has about 200,000 distinct CDR3 sequences, 20% to 25% seen once; the top ten hold 2% to 2.5%. The sample in question was whole blood, obtained in connection with sensitization to the hapten diphenylcyclopropenone (DPC). Source of these receptors: a woman between 40 and 50 years old with alopecia areata. Some clones in this sample may be carry-over from other donors' samples. Both conserved end residues are trimmed from each CDR3. A D gene is named only where the DNA matches it firmly.

>TRBJ1-1|TRBD1|TRBV28
ASSSYRGTNTEAF
>TRBJ2-3|.|TRBV6-2/TRBV6-3
ASSSNYRGRTDTQY
>TRBJ1-2|.|TRBV28
ASSPSPSYGYT
>TRBJ2-1|TRBD2|TRBV28
ASGIAGRSYNEQF
>TRBJ2-7|.|TRBV28
ASSLGGTDTYEQY
>TRBJ1-1|.|TRBV29-1
SVGHRNTEAF
>TRBJ2-7|TRBD2|TRBV4-3
ASSQVKGLAGRENEQY
>TRBJ2-3|TRBD2|TRBV20-1
SAWTSGSLNTDTQY
>TRBJ2-7|.|TRBV10-3
AIWSPPDREGSYEQY
>TRBJ2-5|.|TRBV4-3
ASSRPGTLGETQY
>TRBJ1-1|TRBD1|TRBV12-3/TRBV12-4
ASSSGQGRGGTEAF
>TRBJ1-2|TRBD1|TRBV14
ASSQQLGQGVDYT
>TRBJ2-7|.|TRBV7-2
ASSSRPGYEQY
>TRBJ2-2|TRBD2|TRBV4-1
ASGLAGGLTGELF
>TRBJ2-3|TRBD1|TRBV5-6
ASSSTGGADTQY
>TRBJ2-4|TRBD2|TRBV29-1
SVAGEGGLAGVLAKNIQY
>TRBJ1-6|TRBD1|TRBV9
ASSPRTGNNSPLH
>TRBJ1-2|.|TRBV10-3
AIGGGGGGYT
>TRBJ2-1|TRBD2|TRBV20-1
SARLAGADNEQF
>TRBJ1-2|.|TRBV28
ASSSMAGPNYGYT
>TRBJ1-5|.|TRBV12-3/TRBV12-4
ASPLQYRAGNQPQH
>TRBJ2-5|.|TRBV7-8
ASSLSPQETQY
>TRBJ2-3|TRBD2|TRBV6-5
ASRGGNTDTQY
>TRBJ2-1|TRBD1|TRBV27
ASSKVEGAEQF
>TRBJ2-7|TRBD2|TRBV30
AWSWTSGSYEQY
>TRBJ2-7|.|TRBV6-2/TRBV6-3
ASSPTWSAGGEQY
>TRBJ1-2|.|TRBV20-1
SEKSGPGGSYGYT
>TRBJ2-2|.|TRBV7-6
ATSVGSGNTGELF
>TRBJ2-2|.|TRBV28
ASRAGELF
>TRBJ2-7|.|TRBV28
ASSYALIGSYEQY
>TRBJ2-7|.|TRBV7-9
ASSFNRPRMGYEQY
>TRBJ2-6|.|TRBV7-9
ASSLPRGSIGRGANVLT
>TRBJ1-1|TRBD1|TRBV6-5
ASSADRGEAF
>TRBJ1-6|.|TRBV3-1
ASSQEEGNNSPLH
>TRBJ2-1|.|TRBV7-9
ASSFDRSYNEQF
>TRBJ2-7|.|TRBV7-9
ASRGPPLGYEQY
>TRBJ2-3|.|TRBV20-1
SAKGPRDTQY
>TRBJ2-1|TRBD2|TRBV12-5
ASGLERLAGIGEQF